This T cell receptor beta chain was profiled in a study of cytomegalovirus exposure and HLA in healthy donors. General study findings and limits: When a later analysis was performed, an Asian-associated ancestry cluster reportedly had fewer N-insertions than the approximately 690-donor mean.

The CDR3 sequence is 20 residues long. Germline V lookup: CDR1 GTSNPN, CDR2 SVGIG (reference sequence). The ends lost 4 bases at V and 9 bases at J; junction bases unmatched: 24. A note on this clone: Its antigen is as yet unknown.

The PCR used 60 Vbeta and 13 Jbeta primers. The protocol was immunoSEQ multiplex PCR, while the TCRdb copy is restricted to in-frame clones and leaves out a portion. The sample has 50,000 or so clones, approximately 70% seen once. The source of this sequence is a man younger than 35 in good health and CMV-seronegative. Sequenced: PBMCs. The V call is TRBV30, the J call TRBJ2-1, with 13 positions matching TRBD2. The CDR3 coding sequence is TGTGCCTGGACTACTCATAGGGGGACTAGCGGGATTTCGAGTGATGGTGAGCAGTTCTTC. Protein: CAWTTHRGTSGISSDGEQFF.